Listed below are T cell receptor beta chains from one sample, sequenced in a study of beta chain features in type 1 diabetes. TCRdb's copy holds only in-frame clones and misses some; the assay was immunoSEQ multiplex PCR. Among roughly 150,000 clones listed, around 9.7% were seen once. Sequences were obtained from central memory CD4+ T cells from blood. All receptors come from a woman in her 30s with type 1 diabetes. Both conserved end residues are part of each CDR3. D genes are given only for firm matches. Some rows have no size entry. The others give once, few or many, or a class for an expanded clone.

>few|TRBJ1-2|TRBV27|NA
CASSPSRQSSYGYTF
TGTGCCAGCTCCCCCTCCAGGCAAAGTTCGTATGGCTACACCTTC
>few|TRBJ2-5|TRBV11-3|NA
CASSLSSRVGETQYF
TGTGCCAGCAGCTTAAGCTCCAGGGTAGGGGAGACCCAGTACTTC
>few|TRBJ1-5|TRBV7-2|NA
CASSSGQTNQPQHF
TGTGCCAGCAGCTCAGGACAGACAAATCAGCCCCAGCATTTT
>many|TRBJ2-3|TRBV25-1|NA
CASSEWNTQLGEETQYF
TGTGCCAGCAGTGAATGGAATACACAATTAGGGGAGGAGACGCAGTATTTT
>NA|TRBJ2-7|TRBV6-1|TRBD1
CASSYGQGAYEQYF
TGTGCCAGCAGCTACGGGCAGGGGGCCTACGAGCAGTACTTC
>few|TRBJ2-7|TRBV28|TRBD2
CASNEAGGYEQYF
TGTGCCAGCAACGAGGCGGGAGGGTACGAGCAGTACTTC
>NA|TRBJ2-4|TRBV5-4|TRBD2
CASSPMGLAPKNIQYF
TGTGCCAGCAGCCCCATGGGACTAGCTCCCAAAAACATTCAGTACTTC
>few|TRBJ2-1|TRBV11-2|NA
CASSLGRDSYNEQFF
TGTGCCAGCAGCTTAGGTCGGGACTCCTACAATGAGCAGTTCTTC
>few|TRBJ2-1|TRBV6-6|TRBD2
CASRELADSYNEQFF
TGTGCCAGCAGGGAACTAGCGGACTCCTACAATGAGCAGTTCTTC
>few|TRBJ2-3|TRBV6-1|NA
CASSLDFTDTQYF
TGTGCCAGCAGCCTCGACTTCACAGATACGCAGTATTTT
>NA|TRBJ1-1|TRBV29-1|NA
CSVETPGRGAFF
TGCAGCGTTGAAACCCCAGGGAGGGGAGCTTTCTTT
>NA|TRBJ2-1|TRBV6-5|NA
CAIKGADSYNEQFF
TGTGCCATCAAAGGCGCGGACTCCTACAATGAGCAGTTCTTC
>few|TRBJ2-7|TRBV5-5|NA
CASSLVTGEGYEQYF
TGTGCCAGCAGCTTGGTGACAGGGGAGGGCTACGAGCAGTACTTC
>few|TRBJ2-7|TRBV7-2|TRBD1
CASSPDRFSYEQYF
TGTGCCAGCAGCCCGGACAGGTTCTCCTACGAGCAGTACTTC
>NA|TRBJ1-1|TRBV7-9|NA
CASSAQGNTEAFF
TGTGCCAGCAGCGCACAGGGTAACACTGAAGCTTTCTTT
>few|TRBJ2-2|TRBV7-2|NA
CASSLHGAGRRLFF
TGTGCCAGCAGCTTACATGGGGCAGGACGCAGGCTGTTTTTT
>NA|TRBJ2-3|TRBV19|TRBD1
CAHQGTGVADTQYF
TGTGCCCATCAAGGGACAGGAGTGGCAGATACGCAGTATTTT
>few|TRBJ1-5|TRBV6-1|TRBD1
CASSAWGDGQGVQPQHF
TGTGCCAGCAGTGCTTGGGGGGACGGACAGGGGGTTCAGCCCCAGCATTTT
>NA|TRBJ2-1|TRBV18|NA
CASSPELRNEQFF
TGTGCCAGCTCACCAGAACTCAGGAATGAGCAGTTCTTC
>few|TRBJ1-1|TRBV29-1|NA
CSVEDQGQPTEAFF
TGCAGCGTTGAAGATCAGGGCCAACCCACTGAAGCTTTCTTT
>NA|TRBJ1-2|TRBV15|TRBD1
CATNRDGTENGYTF
TGTGCCACCAACAGAGACGGGACAGAAAATGGCTACACCTTC
>few|TRBJ2-3|TRBV19|TRBD2
CASSRTSGSTDTQYF
TGTGCCAGTAGTCGGACTAGCGGGAGCACAGATACGCAGTATTTT
>few|TRBJ2-5|TRBV5-4|TRBD2
CASSLGTSGSLETQYF
TGTGCCAGCAGCCTAGGGACTAGCGGGAGTCTGGAGACCCAGTACTTC
>NA|TRBJ2-7|TRBV11-2|TRBD2
CASSHGGEYEQYF
TGTGCCAGCAGCCATGGGGGGGAATACGAGCAGTACTTC
>NA|TRBJ1-3|TRBV11-3|TRBD1
CASSTGTDSGNTIYF
TGTGCCAGCAGCACCGGGACAGACTCTGGAAACACCATATATTTT
>NA|TRBJ1-4|TRBV10-1|NA
CASSGPSEKLFF
TGCGCCAGCAGTGGGCCGTCAGAAAAACTGTTTTTT
>NA|TRBJ2-1|TRBV29-1|TRBD2
CSAHGSGSSNEQFF
TGCAGCGCTCATGGTAGCGGGAGTAGCAATGAGCAGTTCTTC
>few|TRBJ2-7|TRBV2|TRBD1
CASMTDRSSYEQYF
TGTGCCAGCATGACGGACAGGAGCTCCTACGAGCAGTACTTC
>few|TRBJ2-3|TRBV10-3|TRBD2
CAISESGLKADTQYF
TGTGCCATCAGTGAGTCGGGACTAAAGGCAGATACGCAGTATTTT
>NA|TRBJ2-3|TRBV10-3|TRBD2
CATQRGGSADTQYF
TGTGCCACCCAACGGGGGGGTTCCGCAGATACGCAGTATTTT
>few|TRBJ2-3|TRBV18|TRBD2
CASSPAGGDTQYF
TGTGCCAGCTCACCAGCGGGAGGAGATACGCAGTATTTT
>once|TRBJ2-7|TRBV5-1|NA
CASSAGVPAGSTYEQYF
TGCGCCAGCAGCGCTGGCGTCCCAGCAGGGTCGACCTACGAGCAGTACTTC
>few|TRBJ2-5|TRBV7-9|TRBD1
CASSLGLGQGETQYF
TGTGCCAGCAGCTTAGGGCTGGGACAGGGAGAGACCCAGTACTTC
>few|TRBJ1-2|TRBV27|NA
CASSLGAAGGGYTF
TGTGCCAGCAGTTTAGGGGCCGCGGGGGGTGGCTACACCTTC
>NA|TRBJ2-4|TRBV30|TRBD2
CAWTSGNIQYF
TGTGCCTGGACTAGCGGAAACATTCAGTACTTC